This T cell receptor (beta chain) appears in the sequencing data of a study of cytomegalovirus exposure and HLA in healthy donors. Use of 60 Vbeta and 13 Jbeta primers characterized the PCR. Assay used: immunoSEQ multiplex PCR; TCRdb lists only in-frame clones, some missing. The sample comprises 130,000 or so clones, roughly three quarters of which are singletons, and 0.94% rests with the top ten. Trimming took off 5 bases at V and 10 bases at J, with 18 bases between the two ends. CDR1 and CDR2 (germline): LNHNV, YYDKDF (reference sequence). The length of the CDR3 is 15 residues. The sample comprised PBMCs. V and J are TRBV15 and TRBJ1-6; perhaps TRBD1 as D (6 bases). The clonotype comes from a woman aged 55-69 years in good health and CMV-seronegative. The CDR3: CATSGRQVTGSPLHF. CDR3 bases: TGTGCCACCAGCGGAAGACAGGTCACGGGATCACCCCTCCACTTT.